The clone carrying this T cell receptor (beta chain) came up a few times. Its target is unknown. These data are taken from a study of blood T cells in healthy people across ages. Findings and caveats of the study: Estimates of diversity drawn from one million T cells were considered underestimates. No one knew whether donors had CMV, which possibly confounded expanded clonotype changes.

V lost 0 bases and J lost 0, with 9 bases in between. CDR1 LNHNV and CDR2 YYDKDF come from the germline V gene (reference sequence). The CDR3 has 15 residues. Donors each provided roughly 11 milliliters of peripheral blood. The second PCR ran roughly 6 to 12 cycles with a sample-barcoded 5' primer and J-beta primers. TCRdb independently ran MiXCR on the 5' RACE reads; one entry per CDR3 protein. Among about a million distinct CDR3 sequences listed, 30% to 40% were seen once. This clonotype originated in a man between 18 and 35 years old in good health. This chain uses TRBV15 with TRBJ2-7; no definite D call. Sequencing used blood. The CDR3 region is CATSRDIDISYEQYF. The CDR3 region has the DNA TGTGCCACCAGCAGAGATATCGACATCTCCTACGAGCAGTACTTC.